Ten or more counts support the clone carrying this T cell receptor (beta chain). Preparing the TCRbeta library involved the use of unique molecular identifiers. Each CDR3 protein gets one entry after TCRdb re-called the PCR reads with MiXCR. The sample holds approximately 510,000 distinct CDR3 sequences; roughly 18% are singletons and the top ten take roughly 3.3%. The data originate from a study of T-cell reconstitution after alpha-beta-depleted transplantation in children. V gave up 0 bases and J gave up 1 base, with 6 bases separating them. Germline V gene sequence: CDR1 MGHRA, CDR2 YSYEKL. This CDR3 is built from 14 residues.

The TCR sequence derives from a human donor who donated a stem cell graft to a child with acute lymphoblastic leukemia. The sequences come from PBMCs from the stem cell graft donor, collected from the stem cell graft. The chain uses TRBV4-1 and TRBJ1-2; possible D gene TRBD1, 5 bases. The CDR3 region is CASSQEQGNYGYTF. CDR3 sequence (DNA): TGCGCCAGCAGCCAAGAGCAGGGTAACTATGGCTACACCTTC.